The 27 T cell receptor beta chains below come from one sample, sequenced in a study of blood T cell repertoires in COVID-19. TCRdb's copy holds only in-frame clones and misses some; the assay was immunoSEQ multiplex PCR. The sample includes roughly 290,000 clones, approximately 84% of them seen just once. What was sequenced was peripheral blood. These receptors all come from a person aged 65 to 85 with COVID-19, enrolled during active disease.

The CDR3 is CASSSRDRGFRETQYF. CDR3 nucleotide sequence: TGTGCCAGCAGTTCCCGGGACAGGGGGTTTAGAGAGACCCAGTACTTC. The chain employs TRBV28 and TRBJ2-5; 11 bases align to TRBD1. V shed 4 bases, J shed 4 bases, and the junction held 8 bases outside the gene matches. This CDR3 contains 16 residues. Germline CDR1 reads MDHEN; CDR2 reads SYDVKM.

This clone was found once. The V call is TRBV11-3, the J call TRBJ2-2; unclear D gene. V was pared by 1 base and J by 6 bases, with 9 bases between. CDR3 length: 14 residues. CDR1 SGHNT and CDR2 YENEEA come from the germline V gene. The CDR3 is CASSLGSWAGELFF. CDR3 coding DNA: TGTGCCAGCAGCTTAGGGAGTTGGGCCGGGGAGCTGTTTTTT.

The CDR3 nucleotides are TGTGCCACCGCACCTTTTAGCGGGATCAACACCGGGGAGCTGTTTTTT. This codes for CATAPFSGINTGELFF. The gene calls are TRBV28 and TRBJ2-2; 8 nucleotides align to TRBD2. Germline CDR1 and CDR2: MDHEN and SYDVKM. The CDR3 contains 16 residues. The trim removed 10 bases at V and 2 bases at J, leaving 12 bases unmatched.

The chain couples TRBV28 to TRBJ2-7; 9 bases are shared with TRBD2. The CDR3 consists of 19 residues. After removal of 4 bases from V and 0 bases from J, the junction contained 16 bases not matched to a gene. Per the germline V gene, CDR1 is MDHEN and CDR2 is SYDVKM. CDR3 in amino acids: CASSWISGIAGESSYEQYF. The CDR3 DNA follows: TGTGCCAGCAGTTGGATTAGCGGGATAGCGGGAGAGAGCTCCTACGAGCAGTACTTC.

This sequence joins TRBV7-2 and TRBJ2-1, with 8 bases lining up with TRBD2. Germline V gives CDR1 SGHTA, CDR2 FQGNSA. The V segment lost 1 base and the J segment 2 bases; nucleotides outside the gene matches: 1. This CDR3 is 15 amino acids long. The CDR3 DNA reads TGTGCCAGCAGCTTAGGAGCGGGAGCCTACAATGAGCAGTTCTTC. Translated: CASSLGAGAYNEQFF.

The rearrangement links TRBV28 to TRBJ1-5; weak D call: TRBD1 (6 bases). V dropped 2 bases and J dropped 4 bases, with 18 bases sitting between them. CDR1 and CDR2 from the germline V gene are MDHEN and SYDVKM. CDR3 length: 17 residues. In DNA form, the CDR3 reads TGTGCCAGCAGTTTAATAGGGCAGGGGTTAGGAAATCAGCCCCAGCATTTT. Residues: CASSLIGQGLGNQPQHF.

The gene calls are TRBV5-6 and TRBJ1-5; maybe TRBD1 (6 bases). The CDR3 consists of 14 residues. From germline, CDR1 is SGHDT and CDR2 YYEEEE. V was trimmed by 3 bases and J by 4 bases, leaving 11 bases between them. The CDR3 nucleotides read TGTGCCAGCAGCTGGGGGCCAGGGAATCAGCCCCAGCATTTT. It yields the protein CASSWGPGNQPQHF.

V gene TRBV28 combines with J gene TRBJ1-2, with D perhaps TRBD1 (5 bases). Trimming took 4 bases from V and 2 from J, leaving 11 bases between them. The CDR3 is 14 amino acids. CDR1 is MDHEN, CDR2 SYDVKM, per germline. In DNA, the CDR3 is TGTGCCAGCAGTTCAAACGACAGAAACTATGGCTACACCTTC. Protein product: CASSSNDRNYGYTF.

The chain carries TRBV29-1 and TRBJ2-1; D not resolved. Germline CDR1 reads SQVTM; CDR2 reads ANQGSEA. V lost 4 bases and J 0 bases, leaving 7 bases between the germline ends. The CDR3 totals 13 residues. The CDR3, as DNA: TGCAGCGTTGGTCGCGGCTCCTACAATGAGCAGTTCTTC. Translation gives CSVGRGSYNEQFF.

This chain connects TRBV6-5 to TRBJ2-1, with 7 nucleotides matching TRBD2. This CDR3 region has 15 residues. Germline V gives CDR1 MNHEY, CDR2 SVGAGI. The V and J ends lost 7 bases and 7 bases, in that order; junction bases with no gene match: 13. The CDR3 DNA is TGTGCCAGCAATCCGTCGGGCAGCGGGAAGAATGAGCAGTTCTTC. Translating gives CASNPSGSGKNEQFF.

CDR3 amino acids: CASSRGLDPTGSYNEQFF. CDR3 DNA: TGCGCCAGCAGTAGGGGCTTAGACCCTACGGGCTCCTACAATGAGCAGTTCTTC. V and J are TRBV5-1 and TRBJ2-1; possible D gene TRBD1, 5 bases. The V gene's germline CDR1 is SGHRS and CDR2 YFSETQ. Trimming stripped 5 bases from V and 0 bases from J, with 21 bases between. The CDR3 runs to 18 residues.

This sequence joins TRBV6-2 or TRBV6-3 and TRBJ2-1; 8 bases match TRBD1. CDR3 length: 15 amino acids. With V trimmed by 3 bases and J by 3 bases, 4 bases remained unmatched. CDR1 MNHEY and CDR2 SVGEGT come from the germline V gene. CDR3 in amino acids: CASSYVGQGYNEQFF. The CDR3 DNA follows: TGTGCCAGCAGTTATGTCGGACAGGGCTACAATGAGCAGTTCTTC.

The CDR3 bases are TGTGCCGCTGCAGAACAAGGGGTTTATAATTCACCCCTCCACTTT. Translation gives CAAAEQGVYNSPLHF. The chain joins TRBV19 to TRBJ1-6, with D tentatively TRBD1 (5 bases). Deletions cut 11 bases from V and 4 bases from J, with 18 bases between. CDR1 and CDR2 (germline): LNHDA, SQIVND (reference sequence). CDR3 size: 15 residues.

The chain couples TRBV19 to TRBJ1-2; D possibly corresponds to TRBD1 (5 bases). Germline assignment: CDR1 LNHDA and CDR2 SQIVND (reference sequence). V was shortened by 7 bases and J by 1 base, with 10 bases between the two germline ends. The length of the CDR3 is 13 residues. The CDR3: CASTRANNYGYTF. Written as DNA, the CDR3 is TGTGCCAGTACCAGGGCCAATAACTATGGCTACACCTTC.

The chain joins TRBV4-1 to TRBJ1-2, with 8 positions matching TRBD1. The CDR3 has 16 amino acids. After removal of 3 bases from V and 5 bases from J, the junction contained 11 bases not matched to a gene. CDR1 and CDR2 from the germline V gene are MGHRA and YSYEKL. CDR3 residues: CASSQTDRGPWYGYTF. In nucleotides, the CDR3 is TGCGCCAGCAGCCAGACAGACAGGGGCCCATGGTATGGCTACACCTTC.

This sequence joins TRBV18 and TRBJ1-1; D is uncertain. V was trimmed by 4 bases and J by 7 bases, leaving 7 bases between them. The CDR3 extends over 11 amino acids. Germline V gives CDR1 KGHSH, CDR2 LQKENI. CDR3 sequence (DNA): TGTGCCAGCTCACAGCGGAGTGAAGCTTTCTTT. This codes for CASSQRSEAFF.

Many counts were recorded for this clone. The chain links TRBV6-1 to TRBJ1-1, with 8 bases that match TRBD1. The V gene end was trimmed by 3 bases and the J gene end by 7 bases; junction bases not matched to a gene: 10. The germline gives CDR1 MNHNS, CDR2 SASEGT. The CDR3 length is 15 residues. Here the CDR3 reads CASSDRQGRGGEAFF. CDR3 sequence (DNA): TGTGCCAGCAGTGATCGACAGGGGAGAGGGGGTGAAGCTTTCTTT.

CDR3 residues: CASSWGGQGARETQYF. CDR3 DNA: TGTGCCAGCAGCTGGGGCGGGCAGGGGGCGAGAGAGACCCAGTACTTC. This rearrangement joins TRBV5-4 to TRBJ2-5; 8 bases are shared with TRBD1. Unmatched junction bases numbered 11, after V lost 3 bases and J lost 4 bases. Germline V gene sequence: CDR1 SGHNT, CDR2 YYREEE (reference sequence). The CDR3 consists of 16 residues. The full variable domain, in which reference TRBV5-4 and TRBJ2-5 provide the parts outside the CDR3, is ETGVTQSPTHLIKTRGQQVTLRCSSQSGHNTVSWYQQALGQGPQFIFQYYREEENGRGNFPPRFSGLQFPNYSSELNVNALELDDSALYLCASSWGGQGARETQYFGPGTRLLVL.

On this clone: Other DNA sequences in the same sample also yield this CDR3. This sequence joins TRBV9 and TRBJ2-5; TRBD2 matches 8 bases. Germline V gene lookup returns CDR1 SGDLS and CDR2 YYNGEE. CDR3 size: 14 residues. Germline trimming cut 2 bases from V and 4 bases from J; bases unmatched to any gene: 4. CDR3 in amino acids: CASSVGLAGETQYF. The CDR3 coding sequence is TGTGCCAGCAGCGTGGGGCTAGCGGGAGAGACCCAGTACTTC.

The chain recombines TRBV25-1 with TRBJ1-2; perhaps TRBD1 as D (6 bases). V lost 1 base and J 4 bases, leaving 13 bases between the germline ends. This CDR3 has 15 amino acids. Germline V gives CDR1 MGHDK, CDR2 SYGVNS. The CDR3 sequence: CASSESGVGLYGYTF. CDR3 DNA sequence: TGTGCCAGCAGTGAATCAGGGGTCGGGCTCTATGGCTACACCTTC.

J is TRBJ2-7 and V is TRBV5-1; the match to TRBD1 covers 10 bases. Germline V gives CDR1 SGHRS, CDR2 YFSETQ. The V and J ends lost 4 bases and 5 bases, in that order; junction bases with no gene match: 9. CDR3 size: 15 residues. The CDR3: CASSTGTGVRNEQYF. In nucleotides, the CDR3 is TGCGCCAGCAGCACCGGGACAGGGGTTAGAAACGAGCAGTACTTC. The full variable domain, with the rest looked up from reference TRBV5-1 and TRBJ2-7, is KAGVTQTPRYLIKTRGQQVTLSCSPISGHRSVSWYQQTPGQGLQFLFEYFSETQRNKGNFPGRFSGRQFSNSRSEMNVSTLELGDSALYLCASSTGTGVRNEQYFGPGTRLTVT.

The chain joins TRBV19 to TRBJ1-5, with D perhaps TRBD1 (5 bases). Germline-derived CDR1 and CDR2 are LNHDA and SQIVND (reference sequence). Trimming shortened V by 7 bases and J by 0 bases, and 16 bases separated the two germline ends. The CDR3 loop spans 16 amino acids. The CDR3 spells CASNKGLSISNQPQHF. The CDR3 region has the DNA TGTGCCAGTAACAAGGGGCTATCGATTAGCAATCAGCCCCAGCATTTT.

The chain combines TRBV5-6 with TRBJ2-7; 10 bases are shared with TRBD2. Looked up from germline, CDR1 is SGHDT and CDR2 is YYEEEE. The CDR3 consists of 15 residues. The V gene end was trimmed by 4 bases and the J gene end by 0 bases; junction bases not matched to a gene: 4. The CDR3 region is CASSETSGNSYEQYF. The CDR3 nucleotides are TGTGCCAGCAGCGAAACTAGCGGGAACTCCTACGAGCAGTACTTC.

The chain has TRBV5-6 and TRBJ2-4; the match to TRBD1 covers 8 bases. CDR3 length: 11 residues. Germline CDR1 is SGHDT and CDR2 is YYEEEE. Germline trimming cut 4 bases from V and 15 bases from J; bases unmatched to any gene: 6. CDR3 nucleotides: TGTGCCAGCAGCAGCCGGGACAGGTGGTACTTC. As protein: CASSSRDRWYF.

The chain couples TRBV2 to TRBJ1-2; maybe TRBD1 (6 bases). Germline CDR1 reads SNHLY; CDR2 reads FYNNEI. The V and J ends lost 4 bases and 4 bases respectively, with 10 bases between them. The CDR3 contains 13 residues. In DNA form, the CDR3 reads TGTGCCAGCAGTGCACAGGGATCCTATGGCTACACCTTC. It yields the protein CASSAQGSYGYTF.

The rearrangement links TRBV19 to TRBJ2-3, with D possibly being TRBD2 (5 bases). The ends were cut back, 8 bases at V and 1 base at J, with 34 bases in the middle. This CDR3 comprises 21 residues. Per germline, CDR1 LNHDA and CDR2 SQIVND (reference sequence). CDR3 nucleotides: TGTGCCAGTTCGCCCTCGGGTTCACCCGTTGGGCTAGCCACGGGCACAGATACGCAGTATTTT. This codes for CASSPSGSPVGLATGTDTQYF.

The rearrangement uses TRBV7-9 and TRBJ2-1, with TRBD2 matching 7 bases. Germline V gene lookup returns CDR1 SEHNR and CDR2 FQNEAQ (reference sequence). The CDR3 consists of 15 residues. V trimming: 1 base; J trimming: 6 bases; junction bases outside the gene matches: 6. CDR3 sequence: CASSLGAGLGNEQFF. The CDR3 region has the DNA TGTGCCAGCAGCTTAGGGGCAGGACTAGGCAATGAGCAGTTCTTC. Full variable domain (outside the CDR3, taken from reference TRBV7-9 and TRBJ2-1): DTGVSQNPRHKITKRGQNVTFRCDPISEHNRLYWYRQTLGQGPEFLTYFQNEAQLEKSRLLSDRFSAERPKGSFSTLEIQRTEQGDSAMYLCASSLGAGLGNEQFFGPGTRLTVL.